A selection of T cell receptor beta chains follows, all from one sample in a study of blood T cell repertoires in COVID-19. Some clones are missing from TCRdb's copy, which holds only in-frame ones; the method was immunoSEQ multiplex PCR. The sample lists about 400,000 clones; approximately 91% were seen once. The sequenced sample consisted of PBMCs or T cells enriched from blood (not recorded which). These TCRs come from a woman in her thirties or forties with acute COVID-19. The CDR3 runs from the conserved cysteine through the conserved F or W. Each record gives: V gene, J gene, D gene, clone size, CDR3 protein, CDR3 DNA. A D gene is named only where the DNA matches it firmly. Rows may omit the clone size; those that give it use once, few, many or a size class.

v_gene: TRBV5-1
j_gene: TRBJ2-1
d_gene: TRBD2
abundance: once
CDR3aa: CASSLGWFEAGINNEQFF
CDR3nt: TGCGCCAGCAGCTTGGGGTGGTTCGAAGCGGGGATCAACAATGAGCAGTTCTTC

v_gene: TRBV3-1/TRBV3-2
j_gene: TRBJ2-5
d_gene: TRBD1
abundance: -
CDR3aa: CASSPLWTGQETQYF
CDR3nt: TGTGCCAGCAGCCCTCTTTGGACAGGCCAAGAGACCCAGTACTTC

v_gene: TRBV5-1
j_gene: TRBJ1-3
d_gene: -
abundance: -
CDR3aa: CASSLQGGGSSGNTIYF
CDR3nt: TGCGCCAGCAGCTTGCAGGGCGGCGGTTCCTCTGGAAACACCATATATTTT

v_gene: TRBV9
j_gene: TRBJ1-3
d_gene: -
abundance: -
CDR3aa: CASSVEEAGNTIYF
CDR3nt: TGTGCCAGCAGCGTAGAGGAGGCTGGAAACACCATATATTTT

v_gene: TRBV30
j_gene: TRBJ1-6
d_gene: -
abundance: -
CDR3aa: CAWSDRGLRLNSPLHF
CDR3nt: TGTGCCTGGAGTGACCGAGGACTACGACTGAATTCACCCCTCCACTTT

v_gene: TRBV18
j_gene: TRBJ1-1
d_gene: -
abundance: -
CDR3aa: CASSLGGMNTEAFF
CDR3nt: TGTGCCAGCTCTCTTGGGGGGATGAACACTGAAGCTTTCTTT

v_gene: TRBV7-9
j_gene: TRBJ1-4
d_gene: TRBD1
abundance: -
CDR3aa: CASSLPQGAREKLFF
CDR3nt: TGTGCCAGCAGCTTACCCCAGGGGGCGAGGGAAAAACTGTTTTTT

v_gene: TRBV7-6
j_gene: TRBJ1-1
d_gene: -
abundance: -
CDR3aa: CASSLAYSRGGVYTEAFF
CDR3nt: TGTGCCAGCAGCTTAGCTTACAGCCGGGGAGGAGTGTATACTGAAGCTTTCTTT

v_gene: TRBV19
j_gene: TRBJ1-1
d_gene: -
abundance: -
CDR3aa: CASSIPGIVDTEAFF
CDR3nt: TGTGCCAGTAGTATCCCGGGAATAGTCGACACTGAAGCTTTCTTT

v_gene: TRBV19
j_gene: TRBJ1-5
d_gene: TRBD1
abundance: -
CDR3aa: CASAQGAASQPQHF
CDR3nt: TGTGCCAGCGCCCAGGGGGCGGCAAGTCAGCCCCAGCATTTT

v_gene: TRBV5-6
j_gene: TRBJ1-2
d_gene: -
abundance: -
CDR3aa: CASSLDWAYGYTF
CDR3nt: TGTGCCAGCAGCTTGGATTGGGCCTATGGCTACACCTTC

v_gene: TRBV11-2
j_gene: TRBJ1-3
d_gene: -
abundance: -
CDR3aa: CASSLDSHPGVGNTIYF
CDR3nt: TGTGCCAGCAGCTTAGATTCACACCCAGGGGTCGGAAACACCATATATTTT

v_gene: TRBV11-3
j_gene: TRBJ2-1
d_gene: TRBD1
abundance: once
CDR3aa: CASSAWYGTGANEQFF
CDR3nt: TGTGCCAGCAGCGCCTGGTACGGGACAGGGGCCAATGAGCAGTTCTTC

v_gene: TRBV30
j_gene: TRBJ1-2
d_gene: TRBD1
abundance: -
CDR3aa: CACPTGSYGYTF
CDR3nt: TGTGCCTGCCCGACAGGGTCCTATGGCTACACCTTC

v_gene: TRBV3-1/TRBV3-2
j_gene: TRBJ2-1
d_gene: TRBD2
abundance: once
CDR3aa: CASSKLAGRIYNEQFF
CDR3nt: TGTGCCAGCAGCAAGTTAGCGGGGCGAATTTACAATGAGCAGTTCTTC

v_gene: TRBV18
j_gene: TRBJ1-2
d_gene: TRBD1
abundance: -
CDR3aa: CASSQISTGQGPYGYTF
CDR3nt: TGTGCCAGCTCACAAATATCGACCGGACAGGGCCCCTATGGCTACACCTTC